A single sample gave rise to the 17 T cell receptor beta chains below, sequenced in a study of OX40 agonist ivuxolimab in advanced cancers. Measured with immunoSEQ multiplex PCR; TCRdb has only the in-frame clones, and not every one. The sample contains tens of thousands of clones, roughly 80% of which appear only once. The source was CD4+ or CD8+ T cells sorted from blood, collected in a trial of the OX40 agonist ivuxolimab. The receptors were gathered from an adult with an advanced solid tumor such as melanoma, head and neck, liver or kidney cancer.

The chain links TRBV10-2 to TRBJ1-2; D uncertain. Germline V CDR1 and CDR2: WSHSY, SAAADI. The CDR3 consists of 13 residues. V was trimmed by 5 bases and J by 1 base, leaving 8 bases between them. The CDR3 DNA reads as TGCGCCAGCAGTCTACAATTTAACTATGGCTACACCTTC. Its translation: CASSLQFNYGYTF.

In DNA form, the CDR3 reads TGTGCCTGGAGCGCCTTTGTCCGAGCGGGAGCAGATACGCAGTATTTT. Encoded protein: CAWSAFVRAGADTQYF. This chain links TRBV30 with TRBJ2-3; 8 nucleotides align to TRBD2. In germline, CDR1 is GTSNPN, CDR2 SVGIG (reference sequence). V trimming: 3 bases; J trimming: 4 bases; junction bases outside the gene matches: 12. The CDR3 runs to 16 residues.

The chain uses TRBV7-9 and TRBJ2-7; TRBD2 might be the D (6 bases). Trimming shortened V by 5 bases and J by 4 bases, and 15 bases separated the two germline ends. This CDR3 region has 14 residues. Germline V lookup: CDR1 SEHNR, CDR2 FQNEAQ (reference sequence). The chain's CDR3 is CASSIGTSGYEQYF. The CDR3 DNA is TGTGCCAGCAGCATCGGGACCAGCGGGTACGAGCAGTACTTC.

This rearrangement joins TRBV9 to TRBJ2-3; unclear D gene. The CDR3 extends over 14 amino acids. Trimming removed 0 bases at V and 2 bases at J, with 7 bases between. The germline CDR1 and CDR2 sequences are SGDLS and YYNGEE. In nucleotides, the CDR3 is TGTGCCAGCAGCGTAGTAGGAGACACAGATACGCAGTATTTT. Translating gives CASSVVGDTDTQYF.

The V gene is TRBV19, the J gene TRBJ2-1, with D perhaps matching TRBD2 (6 bases). Germline values: CDR1 LNHDA, CDR2 SQIVND (reference sequence). Trimming took 3 bases from V and 13 from J, leaving 22 bases between them. The CDR3 contains 15 residues. The CDR3 reads CASSIPGRRIGGQFF. In DNA, the CDR3 is TGTGCCAGTAGTATTCCAGGGAGGCGGATAGGAGGCCAGTTCTTC.

The V and J genes are TRBV7-2 and TRBJ1-3; D perhaps matches TRBD1 (6 bases). The CDR3 sequence is 13 residues long. Looked up from germline, CDR1 is SGHTA and CDR2 is FQGNSA. Trimming pared 4 bases from V and 6 bases from J, leaving 10 bases between. The CDR3 sequence: CASSSPGANTIYF. As DNA, the CDR3 is TGTGCCAGCAGCTCCCCAGGGGCAAACACCATATATTTT.

The chain couples TRBV7-9 to TRBJ1-2; the D is unclear. This CDR3 has 14 amino acids. The germline V and J ends were trimmed by 4 bases and 1 base, with 10 bases remaining between them. CDR1 SEHNR and CDR2 FQNEAQ come from the germline V gene (reference sequence). The CDR3 region is CASSSAPINYGYTF. The CDR3 DNA reads as TGTGCCAGCAGCTCCGCCCCGATTAACTATGGCTACACCTTC.

The rearrangement links TRBV5-1 to TRBJ1-4; maybe TRBD1 (5 bases). Per the germline V gene, CDR1 is SGHRS and CDR2 is YFSETQ. The CDR3 covers 15 residues. V was shortened by 4 bases and J by 4 bases, with 14 bases between the two germline ends. The DNA of the CDR3 is TGCGCCAGCAGCCCAGAGGCAGGGTTTAATGAAAAACTGTTTTTT. Amino acids: CASSPEAGFNEKLFF.

The V and J genes are TRBV2 and TRBJ1-3; TRBD1 might be the D (6 bases). The length of the CDR3 is 16 residues. V lost 4 bases and J 0 bases, leaving 13 bases between the germline ends. Germline V CDR1 and CDR2: SNHLY, FYNNEI. The CDR3 here is CASSGYREASGNTIYF. DNA for the CDR3: TGTGCCAGCAGTGGTTACAGGGAAGCCTCTGGAAACACCATATATTTT.

The genes are TRBV7-2 and TRBJ2-1; 13 bases match TRBD2. The CDR3 contains 15 residues. Germline V CDR1 and CDR2: SGHTA, FQGNSA. The ends lost 7 bases at V and 9 bases at J; junction bases unmatched: 9. The CDR3 spells CASTQGLAGSSEQFF. CDR3 bases: TGTGCCAGCACCCAGGGACTAGCGGGAAGTAGTGAGCAGTTCTTC.

This chain links TRBV12-2 with TRBJ2-4; the table's TRBD2 call for D was not verified on the DNA. TRBV12-2 counts as a pseudogene. CDR3 length: 20 residues. The CDR3 DNA is TGTGCAAGTCGCTTAGAGTTGGCGGCGGGGCTTAAAGTAGCCAAAAACATTCAGTACTTC. Translated: CASRLELAAGLKVAKNIQYF.

The V call is TRBV19, the J call TRBJ2-1, with D tentatively TRBD2 (6 bases). The V end was cut by 3 bases, the J end by 8 bases, with 23 bases between. CDR3 length: 17 amino acids. Germline V lookup: CDR1 LNHDA, CDR2 SQIVND (reference sequence). The CDR3 sequence: CASSMGVVGSGEDEQFF. The CDR3 DNA reads TGTGCCAGTAGTATGGGGGTCGTAGGTAGCGGCGAAGATGAGCAGTTCTTC.

The J gene is TRBJ2-1, the V gene TRBV7-9, with 11 bases that match TRBD2. This CDR3 contains 16 residues. The junction had 6 bases not matched to a gene; V was cut back by 2 bases and J by 6 bases. The germline gives CDR1 SEHNR, CDR2 FQNEAQ (reference sequence). CDR3 nucleotide sequence: TGTGCCAGCAGCTTACCGACTAGCGGGAAGGGCAATGAGCAGTTCTTC. Translation: CASSLPTSGKGNEQFF.

This clone was detected only a few times. The chain uses TRBV7-8 and TRBJ2-7, with 7 bases aligning to TRBD1. The V segment lost 0 bases and the J segment 2 bases; nucleotides outside the gene matches: 7. Germline CDR1 and CDR2: SGHVS and FQNEAQ. CDR3 length: 16 residues. CDR3 sequence reads: CASSLAGRTGAYEQYF. Here the CDR3 DNA reads TGTGCCAGCAGCTTAGCTGGTAGGACAGGAGCCTACGAGCAGTACTTC.

The rearrangement links TRBV7-9 to TRBJ1-5, with D unresolved. This CDR3 has 13 amino acids. Germline-derived CDR1 and CDR2 are SEHNR and FQNEAQ (reference sequence). Between the trimmed V and J ends, which lost 0 bases and 4 bases, there was a span of 4 bases. Here the CDR3 reads CASSLAANQPQHF. CDR3 sequence (DNA): TGTGCCAGCAGCTTAGCGGCGAATCAGCCCCAGCATTTT.

The J gene is TRBJ1-4, the V gene TRBV25-1; weak D call: TRBD1 (5 bases). Per the germline V gene, CDR1 is MGHDK and CDR2 is SYGVNS. Trimming cost V 4 bases and J 0 bases, with 9 bases left between them. CDR3 length equals 15 residues. The CDR3 sequence is CASSVGDATNEKLFF. CDR3 coding DNA: TGTGCCAGCAGTGTAGGGGACGCAACTAATGAAAAACTGTTTTTT.

DNA of the CDR3: TGTGCCAGCACCCCCCGGGACAGGTCAGCAGGAAACACCATATATTTT. This codes for CASTPRDRSAGNTIYF. This rearrangement joins TRBV9 to TRBJ1-3; TRBD1 aligns across 8 bases. V was clipped by 6 bases and J by 4 bases; unmatched bases: 12. The CDR3 loop spans 16 amino acids. Germline CDR1 reads SGDLS; CDR2 reads YYNGEE.